This T cell receptor (beta chain) was captured in a study of blood T cells in healthy people across ages. Study conclusions and caveats: When set beside aged donors, long-lived donors presented more naive CD4+ cells and higher diversity. Donor CMV status was unknown, possibly confounding expanded clonotype changes.

This clonotype was counted only a few times. Its antigen is unidentified. A sample-barcoded 5' primer and a J-beta primer mix were used in a second PCR of roughly 6 to 12 cycles. From the 5' RACE reads, TCRdb called clonotypes with MiXCR, one entry per CDR3 protein. The top ten clones hold approximately 11% of a sample with 1.6 million or so distinct CDR3 sequences, around 35% of them seen once. This CDR3 region has 14 residues. The germline V gene has CDR1 DFQATT and CDR2 SNEGSKA (reference sequence). Trimming removed 3 bases at V and 0 bases at J, with 10 bases between. Sequencing used blood. This TCR was sampled from a woman aged 25 to 39 in good health. The chain uses TRBV20-1 and TRBJ2-3; D gene ambiguous. The CDR3 here is CSASEPSSTDTQYF. CDR3 DNA: TGCAGTGCTAGTGAACCTTCTAGCACAGATACGCAGTATTTT.